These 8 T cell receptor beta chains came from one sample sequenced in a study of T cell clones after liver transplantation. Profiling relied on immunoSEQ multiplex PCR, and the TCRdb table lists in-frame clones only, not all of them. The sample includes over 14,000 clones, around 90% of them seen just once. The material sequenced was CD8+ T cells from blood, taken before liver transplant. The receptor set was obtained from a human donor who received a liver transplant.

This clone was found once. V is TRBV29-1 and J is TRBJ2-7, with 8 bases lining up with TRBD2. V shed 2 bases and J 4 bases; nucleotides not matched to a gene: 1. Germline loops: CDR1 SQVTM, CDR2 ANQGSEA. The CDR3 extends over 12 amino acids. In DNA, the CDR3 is TGCAGCGTTGAACTAGCGGGTTACGAGCAGTACTTC. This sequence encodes CSVELAGYEQYF.

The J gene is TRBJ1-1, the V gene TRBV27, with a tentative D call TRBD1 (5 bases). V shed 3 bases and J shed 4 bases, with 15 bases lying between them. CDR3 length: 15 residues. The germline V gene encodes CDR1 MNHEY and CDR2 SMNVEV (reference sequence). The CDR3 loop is CASSFGGLGTTEAFF. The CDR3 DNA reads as TGTGCCAGCAGTTTTGGGGGTCTAGGCACCACTGAAGCTTTCTTT.

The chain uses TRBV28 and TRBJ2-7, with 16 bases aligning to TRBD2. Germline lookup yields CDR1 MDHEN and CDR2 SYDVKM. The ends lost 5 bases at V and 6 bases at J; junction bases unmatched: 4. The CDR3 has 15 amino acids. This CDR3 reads CASSGTSGRAAEQYF. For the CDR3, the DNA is TGTGCCAGCAGTGGGACTAGCGGGAGGGCCGCCGAGCAGTACTTC.

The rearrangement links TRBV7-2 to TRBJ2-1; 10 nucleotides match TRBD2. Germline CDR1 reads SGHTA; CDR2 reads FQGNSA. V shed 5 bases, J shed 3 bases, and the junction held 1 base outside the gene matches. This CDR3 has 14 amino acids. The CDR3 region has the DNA TGTGCCAGCAGCGCTAGCGGGAGCTACAATGAGCAGTTCTTC. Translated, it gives CASSASGSYNEQFF.

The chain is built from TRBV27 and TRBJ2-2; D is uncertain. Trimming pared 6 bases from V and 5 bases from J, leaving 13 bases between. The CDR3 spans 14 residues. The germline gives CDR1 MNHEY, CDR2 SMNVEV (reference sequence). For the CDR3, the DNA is TGTGCCAGCAGCTTCACTCCGGATACCGGGGAGCTGTTTTTT. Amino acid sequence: CASSFTPDTGELFF.

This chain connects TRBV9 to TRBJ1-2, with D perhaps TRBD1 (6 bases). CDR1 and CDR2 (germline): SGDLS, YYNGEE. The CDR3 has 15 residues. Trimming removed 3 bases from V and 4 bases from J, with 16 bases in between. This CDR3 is CASSANTQGGYGYTF. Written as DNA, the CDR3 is TGTGCCAGCAGCGCCAATACACAGGGAGGCTATGGCTACACCTTC.

CDR3 in DNA: TGTGCCAGCAGCCCCGCCGGGTTTGGGAGTGAGCAGTTCTTC. Translating it yields CASSPAGFGSEQFF. V gene TRBV27 combines with J gene TRBJ2-1, with D possibly matching TRBD2 (5 bases). The length of the CDR3 is 14 residues. Germline V gives CDR1 MNHEY, CDR2 SMNVEV (reference sequence). Trimming removed 6 bases from V and 9 bases from J, with 18 bases in between.

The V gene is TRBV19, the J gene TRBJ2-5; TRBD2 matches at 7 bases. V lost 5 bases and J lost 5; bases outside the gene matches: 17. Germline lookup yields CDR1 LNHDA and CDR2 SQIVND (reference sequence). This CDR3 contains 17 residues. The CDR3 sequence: CASSYRGRAVRLETQYF. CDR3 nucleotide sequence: TGTGCCAGTAGTTACCGTGGGAGGGCGGTAAGATTGGAGACCCAGTACTTC.